This record concerns one TCR beta chain sequence. Its antigen is not known. The data originate from a study of cytomegalovirus exposure and HLA in healthy donors. Study information: A preliminary data release comprised 70 million to 95 million unique TCRs obtained from HLA-typed donors. Study-wide points: According to a later analysis, donors in an Asian-associated ancestry cluster reportedly had fewer N-insertions than the roughly 720-donor mean.

Healthy bone marrow donors made up the donors. PCR primers comprised 60 Vbeta and 13 Jbeta primers. TCRdb's copy holds only in-frame clones and misses some; the assay was immunoSEQ multiplex PCR. Its table records approximately 150,000 clones. The V gene's germline CDR1 is SGHDT and CDR2 YYEEEE. V shed 4 bases and J shed 3 bases, with 17 bases lying between them. The CDR3 runs 15 residues. The chain couples TRBV5-6 to TRBJ2-7; D might be TRBD1 (5 bases). This TCR was sampled from a woman in her late teens or twenties in good health and CMV-seronegative. The sequencing sample was made of PBMCs. CDR3 loop: CASSRLDRPNYEQYF. CDR3 nucleotide sequence: TGTGCCAGCAGCCGACTCGACAGACCCAACTACGAGCAGTACTTC. Supplemented by reference TRBV5-6 and TRBJ2-7, the full variable domain reads DAGVTQSPTHLIKTRGQQVTLRCSPKSGHDTVSWYQQALGQGPQFIFQYYEEEERQRGNFPDRFSGHQFPNYSSELNVNALLLGDSALYLCASSRLDRPNYEQYFGPGTRLTVT.